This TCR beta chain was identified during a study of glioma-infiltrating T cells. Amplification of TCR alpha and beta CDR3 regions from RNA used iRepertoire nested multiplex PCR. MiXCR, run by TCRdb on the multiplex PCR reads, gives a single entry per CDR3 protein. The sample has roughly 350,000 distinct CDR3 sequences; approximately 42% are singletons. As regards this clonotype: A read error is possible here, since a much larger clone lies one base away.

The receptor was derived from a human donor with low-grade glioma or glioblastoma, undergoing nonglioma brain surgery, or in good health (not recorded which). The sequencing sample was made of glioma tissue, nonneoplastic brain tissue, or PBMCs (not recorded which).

The CDR3 here is CASRSRGPFTEAYF. The DNA of the CDR3 is TGTGCCAGCAGAAGTAGGGGGCCTTTCACTGAAGCTTACTTT. The V gene is TRBV27, the J gene TRBJ1-1, with 7 bases that match TRBD1. The germline V gene has CDR1 MNHEY and CDR2 SMNVEV (reference sequence). The CDR3 covers 14 residues.